Below are 28 T cell receptor beta chains sequenced from a single sample in a study of response to subunit inactivated influenza vaccine. In TCRdb, the RT-PCR reads were re-called with MiXCR into one record per CDR3 protein. The sample lists hundreds of thousands of distinct CDR3 sequences, roughly a fifth occurring once. The starting material was PBMCs from blood, obtained less than 22 months after vaccination. The receptors originated from a man aged 50-75 years who received an inactivated influenza vaccine.

There are a few counts of this clonotype. The chain is built from TRBV5-1 and TRBJ1-2; D gene unclear. Per the germline V gene, CDR1 is SGHRS and CDR2 is YFSETQ. V shed 0 bases and J shed 8 bases, with 14 bases lying between them. The CDR3 is 14 amino acids. The CDR3 here is CASSLAVEGEGYTF. CDR3 sequence (DNA): TGCGCCAGCAGCTTGGCCGTGGAGGGCGAGGGCTACACCTTC.

In its sample, this clonotype was seen a few times. The rearrangement uses TRBV12-3 or TRBV12-4 and TRBJ1-1, with 8 bases that match TRBD1. V lost 6 bases to trimming and J lost 8 bases; unmatched junction nucleotides: 8. This CDR3 has 13 residues. The CDR3 DNA reads as TGTGCCAGCAGGAACAGGGGGATGAGGGAAGCTTTCTTT. It specifies CASRNRGMREAFF.

The CDR3 nucleotides read TGTGCCAGCAGCTTAGGCCTAGCGGGAGGTTTGAATGAGCAGTTCTTC. It codes for CASSLGLAGGLNEQFF. The rearrangement uses TRBV7-2 and TRBJ2-1; 11 bases agree with TRBD2. V shed 1 base and J 7 bases; nucleotides not matched to a gene: 6. The V gene's germline CDR1 is SGHTA and CDR2 FQGNSA. The CDR3 has 16 residues.

The table lists this clonotype with many counts. The chain links TRBV5-5 to TRBJ2-3, with a possible D match to TRBD1 (5 bases). CDR1 is SGHKS and CDR2 is YYEKEE in the germline V gene (reference sequence). V was shortened by 1 base and J by 8 bases, with 5 bases between the two germline ends. The CDR3 extends over 11 amino acids. CDR3 coding DNA: TGTGCCAGCAGCTTGCAGGGTACGCAGTATTTT. It specifies CASSLQGTQYF.

The rearrangement links TRBV9 to TRBJ1-5; possibly TRBD1 for D (5 bases). Germline values: CDR1 SGDLS, CDR2 YYNGEE. V lost 2 bases to trimming and J lost 4 bases, with 7 bases between them. The CDR3 sequence is 13 residues long. The CDR3 is CASSVSGNQPQHF. The CDR3 DNA is TGTGCCAGCAGCGTGTCAGGGAATCAGCCCCAGCATTTT.

The sample holds a few counts of this clonotype. The CDR3 DNA sequence: TGCAGTGCACCGTCCCCCGGTCAGCCCCAGCATTTT. Protein: CSAPSPGQPQHF. The chain links TRBV20-1 to TRBJ1-5; D remains unclear. The ends were cut back, 6 bases at V and 6 bases at J, with 12 bases in the middle. The CDR3 totals 12 residues. Germline V CDR1 and CDR2: DFQATT, SNEGSKA (reference sequence).

This sequence joins TRBV12-3 or TRBV12-4 and TRBJ2-4; D call uncertain. Between the trimmed V and J ends, which lost 5 bases and 3 bases, there was a span of 11 bases. This CDR3 spans 14 amino acids. The CDR3 protein is CASSVGYVKNIQYF. The CDR3 nucleotides are TGTGCCAGCAGTGTAGGGTATGTCAAAAACATTCAGTACTTC.

The CDR3 loop is CSAPLAGGIYNEQFF. The CDR3 region has the DNA TGCAGTGCTCCGTTAGCGGGGGGAATCTACAATGAGCAGTTCTTC. The V call is TRBV20-1, the J call TRBJ2-1; TRBD2 matches 10 bases. The CDR3 is made up of 15 amino acids. The germline gives CDR1 DFQATT, CDR2 SNEGSKA (reference sequence). V lost 5 bases and J lost 3; bases outside the gene matches: 7.

This clonotype was seen only a few times. The V and J genes are TRBV10-1 and TRBJ1-2; unclear D gene. The V end was cut by 5 bases, the J end by 4 bases, with 11 bases between. CDR3 length equals 13 residues. The germline gives CDR1 WNHNN, CDR2 SYGVQD (reference sequence). CDR3 loop: CASSNADGYGYTF. The CDR3 DNA sequence: TGCGCCAGCAGTAACGCCGATGGCTATGGCTACACCTTC.

The genes are TRBV7-2 and TRBJ2-5; TRBD2 aligns across 13 bases. Germline V lookup: CDR1 SGHTA, CDR2 FQGNSA. This CDR3 has 16 residues. Trimming took 4 bases from V and 5 from J; bases not matched to a gene: 7. CDR3 DNA sequence: TGTGCCAGCAGCTACGGACTAGCGGGAGCTATCGAGACCCAGTACTTC. This encodes CASSYGLAGAIETQYF.

This clonotype has only a few counts. The chain links TRBV6-5 to TRBJ1-4; D possibly corresponds to TRBD1 (6 bases). Trimming pared 2 bases from V and 8 bases from J, leaving 18 bases between. Looked up from germline, CDR1 is MNHEY and CDR2 is SVGAGI. This CDR3 is 16 amino acids long. Written as DNA, the CDR3 is TGTGCCAGCAGTTACCTCCCTGGGGGGGCCTCGGAAAAACTGTTTTTT. This sequence encodes CASSYLPGGASEKLFF.

This clonotype was seen many times. This chain joins TRBV11-2 and TRBJ1-1, with D uncertain. Trimming pared 5 bases from V and 1 base from J, leaving 14 bases between. This CDR3 is built from 15 residues. The germline CDR1 and CDR2 sequences are SGHAT and FQNNGV. The CDR3 DNA reads as TGTGCCAGCAGCCCCCTTCGCGGTAAGAACACTGAAGCTTTCTTT. This codes for CASSPLRGKNTEAFF.

V gene TRBV4-1 combines with J gene TRBJ2-1, with D maybe TRBD2 (6 bases). Germline V CDR1 and CDR2: MGHRA, YSYEKL. The CDR3 is 13 residues long. The germline V and J ends were trimmed by 0 bases and 6 bases, with 6 bases remaining between them. CDR3 residues: CASSQDGGNEQFF. The CDR3, as DNA: TGCGCCAGCAGCCAAGACGGGGGCAATGAGCAGTTCTTC.

This clonotype has more than one count but fewer than ten. The chain couples TRBV11-2 to TRBJ2-4, with D perhaps TRBD1 (7 bases). The CDR3 extends over 13 amino acids. The V and J ends lost 5 bases and 9 bases respectively, with 14 bases between them. The germline V gene has CDR1 SGHAT and CDR2 FQNNGV. In nucleotides, the CDR3 is TGTGCCAGCAGCCGTGACAGGGAGGCCATTCAGTACTTC. Translating it yields CASSRDREAIQYF. The complete variable domain, with remaining parts taken from reference TRBV11-2 and TRBJ2-4, reads EAGVAQSPRYKIIEKRQSVAFWCNPISGHATLYWYQQILGQGPKLLIQFQNNGVVDDSQLPKDRFSAERLKGVDSTLKIQPAKLEDSAVYLCASSRDREAIQYFGAGTRLSVL.

The CDR3 sequence is CASSYGVYEQYF. CDR3 nucleotide sequence: TGTGCCAGCAGTTATGGCGTCTACGAGCAGTACTTC. The gene calls are TRBV6-2 or TRBV6-3 and TRBJ2-7; unclear D gene. Germline CDR1 reads MNHEY; CDR2 reads SVGEGT. The CDR3 spans 12 residues. Trimming left V 3 bases short and J 3 bases short, with 6 bases between.

This clonotype was recorded a few times. J is TRBJ1-1 and V is TRBV14; D unresolved. This CDR3 spans 12 amino acids. CDR1 and CDR2 (germline): SGHDN, FVKESK. V lost 3 bases and J lost 3, with 5 bases in between. The CDR3 reads CASSQEYTEAFF. As DNA, the CDR3 is TGTGCCAGCAGCCAGGAATACACTGAAGCTTTCTTT.

This clonotype occurred many times. This sequence joins TRBV15 and TRBJ1-4, with D uncertain. Trimming pared 6 bases from V and 0 bases from J, leaving 8 bases between. Germline values: CDR1 LNHNV, CDR2 YYDKDF (reference sequence). This CDR3 has 14 residues. CDR3 amino acids: CATRKGATNEKLFF. The CDR3 nucleotides read TGTGCCACCAGAAAGGGAGCAACTAATGAAAAACTGTTTTTT.

V usage is TRBV27 and J usage is TRBJ1-2, with 8 nucleotides matching TRBD1. After removal of 2 bases from V and 4 bases from J, the junction contained 9 bases not matched to a gene. Germline V gene data show CDR1 as MNHEY and CDR2 as SMNVEV (reference sequence). The CDR3 contains 16 residues. In nucleotides, the CDR3 is TGTGCCAGCAGTTTAAACCCGACAGGGGCACGCTATGGCTACACCTTC. This translates into CASSLNPTGARYGYTF.

Many counts were recorded for this clonotype. The CDR3, as DNA: TGTGCCAGCAGTCTAACAGGGGTAACTGAAGCTTTCTTT. It translates to CASSLTGVTEAFF. The rearrangement joins TRBV6-2 or TRBV6-3 to TRBJ1-1; the match to TRBD1 covers 7 bases. The length of the CDR3 is 13 residues. The germline gives CDR1 MNHEY, CDR2 SVGEGT. V shed 5 bases and J 5 bases; nucleotides not matched to a gene: 5.

This clonotype was seen more than once but under ten times. The chain carries TRBV29-1 and TRBJ1-1; D gene unclear. The germline V gene has CDR1 SQVTM and CDR2 ANQGSEA. The CDR3 covers 10 residues. Trimming left V 7 bases short and J 1 base short, with 4 bases between. As DNA, the CDR3 is TGCAGCGCGGGGAACACTGAAGCTTTCTTT. The encoded protein is CSAGNTEAFF.

This clonotype was found a few times. The J gene is TRBJ1-1, the V gene TRBV11-1; 8 nucleotides match TRBD1. Losses at the gene ends were 3 bases for V and 4 bases for J; bases not matched to a gene: 19. Germline CDR1 and CDR2: SGHAT and FQDESV (reference sequence). This CDR3 contains 19 residues. The CDR3 loop reads CASSLIGRTGSMLVTEAFF. CDR3 DNA: TGTGCCAGCAGCTTGATAGGGAGGACAGGGAGTATGTTGGTCACTGAAGCTTTCTTT. The full variable domain, in which reference TRBV11-1 and TRBJ1-1 provide the parts outside the CDR3, is EAEVAQSPRYKITEKSQAVAFWCDPISGHATLYWYRQILGQGPELLVQFQDESVVDDSQLPKDRFSAERLKGVDSTLKIQPAELGDSAMYLCASSLIGRTGSMLVTEAFFGQGTRLTVV.

The rearrangement joins TRBV5-4 to TRBJ2-7; 7 bases match TRBD2. CDR1 is SGHNT and CDR2 is YYREEE in the germline V gene (reference sequence). The CDR3 runs 12 residues. J gave up 3 bases and V 4 bases, and 1 base lay outside the gene matches. DNA of the CDR3: TGTGCCAGCAGCGCGGGAGACTACGAGCAGTACTTC. Translation gives CASSAGDYEQYF.

The V and J genes are TRBV20-1 and TRBJ2-7; 8 nucleotides agree with TRBD1. The junction had 4 bases not matched to a gene; V was cut back by 0 bases and J by 3 bases. There are 14 residues in the CDR3. Germline V gene sequence: CDR1 DFQATT, CDR2 SNEGSKA (reference sequence). Here the CDR3 DNA reads TGCAGTGCTAGAGAGGGACAGGCCCACTACGAGCAGTACTTC. Protein: CSAREGQAHYEQYF.

The CDR3 DNA reads as TGCAGTGCTAGGGAGCAGGGGGTGGATAATTCACCCCTCCACTTT. It yields the protein CSAREQGVDNSPLHF. The chain has TRBV20-1 and TRBJ1-6, with 7 positions matching TRBD1. From germline, CDR1 is DFQATT and CDR2 SNEGSKA (reference sequence). Germline trimming cut 3 bases from V and 5 bases from J; bases unmatched to any gene: 7. The CDR3 is 15 amino acids.

This clonotype was picked up a small number of times. The rearrangement joins TRBV4-2 to TRBJ2-3; D ambiguous. The ends were cut back, 2 bases at V and 2 bases at J, with 14 bases in the middle. The CDR3 is 16 residues long. Germline V gives CDR1 LGHNA, CDR2 YNFKEQ. The CDR3: CASSQTTAPSTDTQYF. CDR3 bases: TGTGCCAGCAGCCAAACCACGGCTCCTTCCACAGATACGCAGTATTTT.

This chain links TRBV15 with TRBJ2-3; D is perhaps TRBD2 (6 bases). Between the trimmed V and J ends, which lost 2 bases and 4 bases, there was a span of 13 bases. The V gene's germline CDR1 is LNHNV and CDR2 YYDKDF (reference sequence). The CDR3 runs 15 residues. In nucleotides, the CDR3 is TGTGCCACCAGCAGAATACGGACTATCCCAGATACGCAGTATTTT. This encodes CATSRIRTIPDTQYF.

This clonotype appeared many times. The junction departs from the called germline gene at one end, perhaps through a read error. V gene TRBV7-7 combines with J gene TRBJ2-3; D is ambiguous. Germline assignment: CDR1 SSHAT and CDR2 FNYEAQ (reference sequence). CDR3 length: 14 amino acids. CDR3 nucleotide sequence: TGTGCTAGCAGCTTAGGTGTGAACGCAGATACGCAGTATTTT. This sequence encodes CASSLGVNADTQYF. Full variable domain (remainder filled in from reference TRBV7-7 and TRBJ2-3): GAGVSQSPRYKVTKRGQDVTLRCDPISSHATLYWYQQALGQGPEFLTYFNYEAQPDKSGLPSDRFSAERPEGSISTLTIQRTEQRDSAMYRCASSLGVNADTQYFGPGTRLTVL.

This clonotype has just a few counts. The gene calls are TRBV28 and TRBJ1-2; D is undetermined. This CDR3 is built from 15 residues. Germline-derived CDR1 and CDR2 are MDHEN and SYDVKM. V shed 8 bases and J shed 0 bases, with 16 bases lying between them. CDR3 sequence: CASGNALLANYGYTF. The CDR3 coding sequence is TGTGCCAGCGGCAACGCCCTTTTAGCTAACTATGGCTACACCTTC.